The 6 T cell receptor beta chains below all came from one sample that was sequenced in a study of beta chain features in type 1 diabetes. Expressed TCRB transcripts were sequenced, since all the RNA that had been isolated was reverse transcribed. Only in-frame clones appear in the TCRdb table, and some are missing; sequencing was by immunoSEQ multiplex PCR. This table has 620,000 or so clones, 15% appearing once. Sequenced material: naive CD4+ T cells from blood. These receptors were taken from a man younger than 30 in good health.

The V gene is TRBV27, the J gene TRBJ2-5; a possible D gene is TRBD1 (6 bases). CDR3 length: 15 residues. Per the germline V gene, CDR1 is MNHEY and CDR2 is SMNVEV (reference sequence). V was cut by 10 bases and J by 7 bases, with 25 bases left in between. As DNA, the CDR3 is TGTGCCACCGCCCAACGGGGCAGGGGCACCGGGACCCAGTACTTC. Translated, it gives CATAQRGRGTGTQYF.

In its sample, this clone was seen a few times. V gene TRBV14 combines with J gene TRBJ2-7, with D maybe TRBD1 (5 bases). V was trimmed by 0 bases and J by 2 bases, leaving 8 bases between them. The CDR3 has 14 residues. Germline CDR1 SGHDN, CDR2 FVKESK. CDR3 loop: CASSQETGPYEQYF. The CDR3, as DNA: TGTGCCAGCAGCCAAGAAACAGGACCCTACGAGCAGTACTTC.

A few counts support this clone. The CDR3 DNA is TGTGCCAGCAGCGCCGGACCGATAGAAGAGACCCAGTACTTC. Translation gives CASSAGPIEETQYF. The chain recombines TRBV9 with TRBJ2-5; D remains ambiguous. There are 14 residues in the CDR3. V was trimmed by 3 bases and J by 3 bases, leaving 12 bases between them. CDR1 and CDR2 (germline): SGDLS, YYNGEE.

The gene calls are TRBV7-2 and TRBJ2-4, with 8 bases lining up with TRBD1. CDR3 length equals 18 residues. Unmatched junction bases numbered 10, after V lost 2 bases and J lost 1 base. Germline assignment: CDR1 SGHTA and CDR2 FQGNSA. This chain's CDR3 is CASSLSVRTGWAKNIQYF. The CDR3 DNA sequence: TGTGCCAGCAGCTTATCGGTGCGGACAGGGTGGGCCAAAAACATTCAGTACTTC.

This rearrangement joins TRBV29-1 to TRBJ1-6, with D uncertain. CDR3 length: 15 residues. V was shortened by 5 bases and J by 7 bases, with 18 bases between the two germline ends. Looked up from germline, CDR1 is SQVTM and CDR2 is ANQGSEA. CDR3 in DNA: TGCAGCGTTAAAACCTTCGAATTGGAAAATTCACCCCTCCACTTT. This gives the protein CSVKTFELENSPLHF.

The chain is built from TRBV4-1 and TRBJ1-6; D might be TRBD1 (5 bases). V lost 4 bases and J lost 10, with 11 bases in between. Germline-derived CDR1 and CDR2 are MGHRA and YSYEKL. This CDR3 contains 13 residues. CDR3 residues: CASSRGHESPLHF. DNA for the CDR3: TGCGCCAGCAGCCGAGGACATGAGTCACCCCTCCACTTT.